Detailed here is one TCR beta chain. Its antigen is as yet unknown. These data originate in a study of cytomegalovirus exposure and HLA in healthy donors. Findings and caveats of the study: That first-cohort TCR clusters tended to co-occur in the approximately 110 validation repertoires was found in a later analysis. The study flagged fewer than 200 TCR beta chains as cytomegalovirus-associated.

The protocol was immunoSEQ multiplex PCR, while the TCRdb copy is restricted to in-frame clones and leaves out a portion. The sample shows roughly 130,000 clones, 85% to 90% of them seen only once. CDR1 SGDLS and CDR2 YYNGEE come from the germline V gene. Trimming removed 4 bases from V and 4 bases from J, with 6 bases in between. The CDR3 sequence is 12 residues long. This rearrangement joins TRBV9 to TRBJ1-3; no firm D call. Input material: PBMCs. The receptor was derived from a man aged 25-45 years in good health and CMV-seronegative. CDR3 residues: CASSPGGNTIYF. CDR3 DNA sequence: TGTGCCAGCAGCCCGGGAGGAAACACCATATATTTT.